This T cell receptor (beta chain) was recorded in a study of cytomegalovirus exposure and HLA in healthy donors (dated by TCRdb to about 2017). For the wider study: According to a later analysis, one platform produced both the 110 or so validation repertoires and the 550 to 800 repertoires of the first cohort. To predict cytomegalovirus infection status, the study brought together high-throughput TCR immunosequencing, statistical association of individual TCRs with disease status, and machine learning. In addition to the first cohort of around 670 subjects, a separate validation cohort of 130 or so different subjects was used. The study aimed to test whether cataloging public T cell receptors could reveal signatures of past pathogen exposure. Study-level results and caveats: Most TCR sequences were seen in very few donors, while some public TCRs were found in many individuals. It was suggested by the authors that the approach could potentially be generalized to other disease states and immunological phenotypes. A later analysis found that TCRs clustered in the first cohort also tended to co-occur in the 120 validation repertoires, with approximately 94% of cluster scores above 0. A few of the identified cytomegalovirus-associated TCR beta chains were confirmed in vitro to be specific for cytomegalovirus antigens. In both the original and validation cohorts, the classifier was reported to diagnose cytomegalovirus status with high specificity and sensitivity. The validation cohort had no HLA typing available for a later analysis, so co-occurrence within that cohort was assessed over all 120 or so repertoires. A total of fewer than 200 TCR beta chains were listed by the study as associated with cytomegalovirus.

Separate from the approximately 700-subject first cohort, the validation cohort of around 130 subjects was the group to which the donors belonged. Concerning this clone: This receptor's antigen is unknown. Base qualities are not provided; no much larger clone lies one nucleotide away.

The germline V gene supplies CDR1 SGHTA and CDR2 FQGNSA. Measured from the cysteine to the phenylalanine, the CDR3 is 13 residues long. The entry retains the CDR3 DNA only, 39 bases that are in frame from base 1. V lost 6 bases and J lost 4 bases; the stretch between them is 12 bases long. Receptor amplification or capture employed the immunoSEQ multiplex PCR assay. For the original study's pipeline: A statistical classification framework was developed to diagnose cytomegalovirus status using the catalog of TCR beta chain sequences. The source is immuneACCESS, and TCRdb retained only in-frame sequences with V and J called. Part of the clones is not carried over; for the studies checked, unresolved V genes explain less than half of this, and the remainder is unexplained. The V and J calls and clone size are taken from that table; D and trimming were inferred from the DNA. The sample profile shows roughly 120,000 clones; roughly 90% of them were found once. The ten largest clones capture roughly 6.3% of the sample.

The sequence is built from TRBV7-2 and TRBJ2-5; the D gene is perhaps TRBD2, from 6 matching bases. Source material: PBMCs. This receptor was taken from a woman under 30 in good health and CMV-seropositive. The CDR3 reads CASSQTRTETQYF. The DNA sequence is TGTGCCAGCAGTCAGACTAGAACAGAGACCCAGTACTTC.